This T cell receptor (beta chain) was identified in a study of shared clonotypes between healthy human individuals. Within Nashville, Tennessee resided all donors, each a Caucasian adult. Trimming took off 2 bases at V and 1 base at J, with 9 bases between the two ends. There are 15 residues in the CDR3. The germline V gene encodes CDR1 SGHRS and CDR2 YFSETQ. The assay was carried out at the deep level. Genomic DNA belonging to each subset was distributed in equal measure over several immunoSEQ plates. Sequencing was performed with immunoSEQ multiplex PCR; in TCRdb, only in-frame clones are kept and a portion is missing. This table holds approximately 500,000 clones, 79% found once.

V is TRBV5-1 and J is TRBJ2-2; D is unresolved. Sequences were obtained from PBMCs. The source of this sequence is a woman aged 40 to 50 in good health. Some clones in this sample may be carry-over from other donors' samples. CDR3 residues: CASSFISENTGELFF. The CDR3 region has the DNA TGCGCCAGCAGCTTCATATCGGAGAACACCGGGGAGCTGTTTTTT.